These 27 T cell receptor beta chains originate from one sample sequenced in a study of blood T cells in healthy people across ages. Sample-barcoded 5' priming and a J-beta primer mix drove a second PCR of 7 to 11 cycles. TCRdb reanalysed the 5' RACE reads using MiXCR and keeps one entry per CDR3 protein. The data contain 850,000 to 1,000,000 distinct CDR3 sequences, roughly 51% of them singletons. The specimen was blood. Source of these receptors: a woman aged 55-70 years in good health.

The chain combines TRBV20-1 with TRBJ2-5; D is perhaps TRBD2 (7 bases). This CDR3 region has 15 residues. Germline CDR1 DFQATT, CDR2 SNEGSKA (reference sequence). Between the trimmed V and J ends, which lost 1 base and 5 bases, there was a span of 17 bases. CDR3 sequence (DNA): TGCAGTGCTAGAGTAGGCGGGAGAGGGGGGGAGACCCAGTACTTC. Protein: CSARVGGRGGETQYF.

In this sample, this clonotype turned up a few times. The rearrangement uses TRBV7-2 and TRBJ2-3, with 8 bases lining up with TRBD1. The junction had 9 bases not matched to a gene; V was cut back by 1 base and J by 6 bases. The CDR3 extends over 16 amino acids. Germline assignment: CDR1 SGHTA and CDR2 FQGNSA. For the CDR3, the DNA is TGTGCCAGCAGCTTAGATGGCCAGGGACAGGCGGATACGCAGTATTTT. Its protein product is CASSLDGQGQADTQYF.

V gene TRBV6-1 combines with J gene TRBJ1-2; 9 bases align to TRBD1. This CDR3 region has 14 residues. Germline lookup yields CDR1 MNHNS and CDR2 SASEGT. Unmatched junction bases numbered 7, after V lost 6 bases and J lost 5 bases. The chain's CDR3 is CASRPSGTGYGYTF. The CDR3 DNA sequence: TGTGCCAGCAGGCCTTCGGGGACAGGGTATGGCTACACCTTC.

This chain connects TRBV6-5 to TRBJ2-1, with D perhaps being TRBD1 or TRBD2 (5 bases each). Trimming pared 7 bases from V and 5 bases from J, leaving 18 bases between. The CDR3 contains 15 residues. Looked up from germline, CDR1 is MNHEY and CDR2 is SVGAGI. The CDR3 spells CASTQLGQGHNEQFF. The DNA of the CDR3 is TGTGCCAGCACCCAGTTAGGCCAGGGACACAATGAGCAGTTCTTC.

This clonotype was counted between two and nine times. This rearrangement joins TRBV6-2 or TRBV6-3 to TRBJ2-7; D gene uncertain. Germline-derived CDR1 and CDR2 are MNHEY and SVGEGT. This CDR3 contains 12 residues. V shed 2 bases and J shed 5 bases, with 7 bases lying between them. The DNA for the CDR3 is TGTGCCAGCAGTTACGTGAGTAACGAGCAGTACTTC. It codes for CASSYVSNEQYF.

This chain joins TRBV13 and TRBJ2-5; TRBD2 matches 8 bases. Looked up from germline, CDR1 is PRHDT and CDR2 is FYEKMQ (reference sequence). This CDR3 is 15 amino acids long. J gave up 5 bases and V 5 bases, and 10 bases lay outside the gene matches. The CDR3 is CASSLGTRSGETQYF. CDR3 DNA: TGTGCCAGCAGCCTGGGGACTAGGAGTGGGGAGACCCAGTACTTC.

This clonotype was seen a handful of times. The chain recombines TRBV7-2 with TRBJ2-7, with TRBD2 as a possible D gene (6 bases). Germline assignment: CDR1 SGHTA and CDR2 FQGNSA. The CDR3 extends over 16 amino acids. V lost 1 base and J lost 6, with 19 bases in between. The CDR3 protein is CASSLDGGWGDREQYF. The CDR3, as DNA: TGTGCCAGCAGCTTAGACGGGGGTTGGGGGGACCGCGAGCAGTACTTC.

This clonotype was recorded a few times. The chain uses TRBV6-6 and TRBJ1-2; D perhaps matches TRBD1 (5 bases). The V gene's germline CDR1 is MNHNY and CDR2 SVGAGI (reference sequence). The germline V and J ends were trimmed by 2 bases and 8 bases, with 15 bases remaining between them. The CDR3 has 14 amino acids. The CDR3 sequence: CASSYEARGKGYTF. The CDR3 nucleotides read TGTGCCAGCAGTTACGAAGCGAGGGGCAAAGGCTACACCTTC.

This chain uses TRBV7-3 with TRBJ2-3, with 12 bases aligning to TRBD2. The germline CDR1 and CDR2 sequences are SGHTA and FQGTGA. V lost 5 bases, J lost 6 bases, and 9 bases stayed unmatched. The CDR3 loop spans 16 amino acids. CDR3 sequence reads: CASSEKLAGGGDTQYF. Here the CDR3 DNA reads TGTGCCAGCAGCGAAAAACTAGCGGGAGGAGGGGATACGCAGTATTTT.

The chain uses TRBV7-2 and TRBJ1-5; D perhaps matches TRBD1 (5 bases). CDR1 and CDR2 from the germline V gene are SGHTA and FQGNSA. The V end was cut by 4 bases, the J end by 7 bases, with 14 bases between. This CDR3 contains 14 residues. The CDR3: CASSYAGREQPQHF. Written as DNA, the CDR3 is TGTGCCAGCAGCTACGCAGGCAGGGAGCAGCCCCAGCATTTT.

This chain uses TRBV15 with TRBJ1-2, with a weak D call TRBD1 (5 bases). Trimming took 0 bases from V and 4 from J, leaving 15 bases between them. The CDR3 runs 16 residues. CDR1 LNHNV and CDR2 YYDKDF come from the germline V gene (reference sequence). The CDR3 nucleotides are TGTGCCACCAGCAGAGATCTCGCCGGGGCTGGCTATGGCTACACCTTC. Translation gives CATSRDLAGAGYGYTF.

V is TRBV28 and J is TRBJ2-3, with 11 bases aligning to TRBD2. V gave up 6 bases and J gave up 2 bases; unmatched junction bases: 7. This CDR3 is 16 amino acids long. Germline-derived CDR1 and CDR2 are MDHEN and SYDVKM. CDR3 DNA sequence: TGTGCCAGCAGCCCTTGGACTAGCGGGCTCACAGATACGCAGTATTTT. It specifies CASSPWTSGLTDTQYF. The full variable domain, with the rest looked up from reference TRBV28 and TRBJ2-3, is DVKVTQSSRYLVKRTGEKVFLECVQDMDHENMFWYRQDPGLGLRLIYFSYDVKMKEKGDIPEGYSVSREKKERFSLILESASTNQTSMYLCASSPWTSGLTDTQYFGPGTRLTVL.

This chain joins TRBV2 and TRBJ2-7, with 9 bases aligning to TRBD1. V lost 2 bases and J lost 2; bases outside the gene matches: 4. The CDR3 length is 15 residues. CDR1 is SNHLY, CDR2 FYNNEI, per germline. CDR3 coding DNA: TGTGCCAGCAGTGAAAATCGGGACAGGGCCTACGAGCAGTACTTC. This sequence encodes CASSENRDRAYEQYF.

The chain recombines TRBV30 with TRBJ2-7; D is perhaps TRBD2 (6 bases). Germline loops: CDR1 GTSNPN, CDR2 SVGIG (reference sequence). Trimming took off 5 bases at V and 5 bases at J, with 13 bases between the two ends. The CDR3 contains 12 residues. The CDR3 bases are TGTGCCTGGGGGGGGATAGGCAACGAGCAGTACTTC. Translating it yields CAWGGIGNEQYF.

This chain connects TRBV6-6 to TRBJ2-5; TRBD1 aligns across 9 bases. Germline CDR1 reads MNHNY; CDR2 reads SVGAGI (reference sequence). The V gene end was trimmed by 4 bases and the J gene end by 5 bases; junction bases not matched to a gene: 5. There are 14 residues in the CDR3. The DNA of the CDR3 is TGTGCCAGCAGTTCGGACAGGGGTTACGAGACCCAGTACTTC. This gives the protein CASSSDRGYETQYF.

The genes are TRBV13 and TRBJ2-1, with 13 bases lining up with TRBD2. The CDR3 spans 16 residues. Trimming removed 8 bases from V and 8 bases from J; junction bases left unmatched: 12. The germline CDR1 and CDR2 sequences are PRHDT and FYEKMQ (reference sequence). CDR3 in amino acids: CASGLSTSGRLHEQFF. The CDR3 DNA reads TGTGCCAGCGGCCTATCGACTAGCGGGAGGTTGCATGAGCAGTTCTTC. The entire variable domain, with the rest obtained from reference TRBV13 and TRBJ2-1, is as follows: AAGVIQSPRHLIKEKRETATLKCYPIPRHDTVYWYQQGPGQDPQFLISFYEKMQSDKGSIPDRFSAQQFSDYHSELNMSSLELGDSALYFCASGLSTSGRLHEQFFGPGTRLTVL.

This chain links TRBV3-1 with TRBJ2-1; 10 bases fit TRBD2. This CDR3 comprises 16 residues. The V segment lost 2 bases and the J segment 2 bases; nucleotides outside the gene matches: 3. CDR1 and CDR2 (germline): LGHDT, YNNKEL (reference sequence). The CDR3 DNA reads TGTGCCAGCAGCCAACGACTAGCGGGTGCCTACAATGAGCAGTTCTTC. Protein sequence: CASSQRLAGAYNEQFF.

V usage is TRBV29-1 and J usage is TRBJ1-2; D uncertain. Germline V gene data show CDR1 as SQVTM and CDR2 as ANQGSEA. CDR3 length equals 11 residues. V was trimmed by 1 base and J by 7 bases, leaving 7 bases between them. The CDR3 DNA sequence: TGCAGCGTTGAAGGAGTGTGTGGCTACACCTTC. Translated: CSVEGVCGYTF.

In its sample, this clonotype was seen a few times. The chain recombines TRBV20-1 with TRBJ2-3; possibly TRBD2 for D (6 bases). V shed 5 bases and J shed 2 bases, with 8 bases lying between them. In germline, CDR1 is DFQATT, CDR2 SNEGSKA (reference sequence). This CDR3 has 12 residues. CDR3 sequence (DNA): TGCAGTGCTTGGGACTCCACAGATACGCAGTATTTT. It is translated as CSAWDSTDTQYF.

The J gene is TRBJ2-7, the V gene TRBV27, with D unclear. CDR3 length: 16 amino acids. The V gene lost 3 bases and the J gene lost 7 bases, with 22 bases spanning the gap. Germline values: CDR1 MNHEY, CDR2 SMNVEV (reference sequence). The CDR3 sequence: CASSFVRTNRHNEQYF. The CDR3 DNA reads as TGTGCCAGCAGTTTCGTCCGGACCAATCGCCACAATGAGCAGTACTTC.

This clonotype showed up just a few times. The V and J genes are TRBV28 and TRBJ2-5, with 9 bases aligning to TRBD1. The DNA end favors TRBJ2-7, so the J call may be wrong. Germline-derived CDR1 and CDR2 are MDHEN and SYDVKM. The CDR3 totals 15 residues. The CDR3 is CASSTSGTGSYEQYF. DNA of the CDR3: TGTGCCAGCAGTACGTCCGGGACAGGGAGCTACGAGCAGTACTTC.

The gene calls are TRBV12-3 or TRBV12-4 and TRBJ2-2, with a weak D call TRBD1 (5 bases). CDR3 length: 15 residues. The V end was cut by 2 bases, the J end by 0 bases, with 7 bases between. CDR3: CASSLQGSNTGELFF. The CDR3 bases are TGTGCCAGCAGTTTACAGGGCTCGAACACCGGGGAGCTGTTTTTT.

The chain couples TRBV15 to TRBJ2-3, with a tentative D call TRBD2 (6 bases). The CDR3 runs to 15 residues. V was trimmed by 0 bases and J by 8 bases, leaving 15 bases between them. The germline V gene has CDR1 LNHNV and CDR2 YYDKDF (reference sequence). The CDR3 DNA is TGTGCCACCAGCAGAGATATCGGGGGTTCCGGTACGCAGTATTTT. Amino acids: CATSRDIGGSGTQYF.

A few counts support this clonotype. This chain links TRBV12-3 or TRBV12-4 with TRBJ2-7; possibly TRBD1 or TRBD2 for D (5 bases each). V was clipped by 6 bases and J by 3 bases, with 15 bases between them. The CDR3 has 14 amino acids. The CDR3 loop reads CASRDRGRDYEQYF. The CDR3 DNA follows: TGTGCCAGCAGGGACCGGGGCAGGGACTACGAGCAGTACTTC.

The rearrangement joins TRBV4-1 to TRBJ2-3, with D unclear. Trimming removed 2 bases at V and 2 bases at J, with 5 bases between. CDR1 is MGHRA, CDR2 YSYEKL, per germline. The CDR3 consists of 13 residues. The CDR3 region is CASSQPNTDTQYF. The CDR3, as DNA: TGCGCCAGCAGCCAACCGAACACAGATACGCAGTATTTT.

A word on this clonotype: Germline is not matched at one junction end, which may reflect a read error. The gene calls are TRBV27 and TRBJ2-7; 11 nucleotides match TRBD2. CDR1 is MNHEY and CDR2 is SMNVEV in the germline V gene (reference sequence). This CDR3 comprises 15 residues. The CDR3: CASSVAGGRIYGQYF. The CDR3 DNA reads TGTGCCAGCTCAGTAGCGGGAGGGCGAATATACGGGCAGTACTTC.

The chain combines TRBV20-1 with TRBJ2-1; 12 bases map to TRBD2. The J call may be faulty, since TRBJ2-7 better matches the DNA end. Germline CDR1 DFQATT, CDR2 SNEGSKA (reference sequence). The CDR3 is made up of 15 amino acids. The CDR3 bases are TGCAGTGCCCAGGGACTAGCGGGCTCCTACAATGAGCAGTACTTC. Translation gives CSAQGLAGSYNEQYF.